The clone carrying this T cell receptor beta chain was detected a few times. TCR beta libraries were built with iRepertoire HTBI primers and Arm-PCR of CDR3 regions. TCRdb fed the multiplex PCR reads into MiXCR, producing one record per CDR3 protein. This table has about 470,000 distinct CDR3 sequences, roughly 21% appearing once. V shed 1 base and J shed 5 bases, with 11 bases lying between them. The germline V gene encodes CDR1 SGHVS and CDR2 FNYEAQ. This CDR3 region has 14 residues. The time point: persistent/refractory GD, antithyroid drugs over 5 years with positive TRAb. Generation of the TCR library employed RNA extracted from PBMCs. The sample belongs to a study of regulatory T cells in long-lasting Graves disease.

The sequences come from peripheral blood mononuclear cells (PBMCs), collected when the disease was refractory, from a patient treated with antithyroid drugs. This TCR came from a female donor with Graves disease. This sequence joins TRBV7-6 and TRBJ1-2; no reliable D call. The CDR3, as DNA: TGTGCCAGCAGCTTAGATCGGTCGGCTTATGGCTACACCTTC. It specifies CASSLDRSAYGYTF.